This TCR beta chain was retrieved from a study of blood T cell repertoires in COVID-19. In the study overall: Researchers got acute and convalescent COVID-19 samples from the United States, Italy and Spain. The cDNA or gDNA used as material had been derived from T cells, B-cell-depleted T cells, or PBMCs.

In the original processing: Reference gene primer amplification gave nucleated cell count estimates. Sequencing was performed with immunoSEQ multiplex PCR; in TCRdb, only in-frame clones are kept and a portion is missing. The V and J calls and the clone size are those of that table, but D and trimming were determined from the DNA. The repertoire holds 28,000 or so clones, with 75% to 90% as singletons. CDR1 and CDR2 (germline): MNHEY, SVGAGI. J lost 4 bases, V lost 10 bases, and 11 bases had no gene match. The CDR3 is made up of 14 amino acids. The sequencing sample was made of peripheral blood. The TCR sequence derives from a human donor in a cohort sampled during active COVID-19. The V call is TRBV6-5, the J call TRBJ2-3; 7 bases map to TRBD1. CDR3 protein: CANSRDSPSDTQYF. The CDR3 DNA is TGTGCCAACTCCCGGGACAGCCCTTCAGATACGCAGTATTTT.